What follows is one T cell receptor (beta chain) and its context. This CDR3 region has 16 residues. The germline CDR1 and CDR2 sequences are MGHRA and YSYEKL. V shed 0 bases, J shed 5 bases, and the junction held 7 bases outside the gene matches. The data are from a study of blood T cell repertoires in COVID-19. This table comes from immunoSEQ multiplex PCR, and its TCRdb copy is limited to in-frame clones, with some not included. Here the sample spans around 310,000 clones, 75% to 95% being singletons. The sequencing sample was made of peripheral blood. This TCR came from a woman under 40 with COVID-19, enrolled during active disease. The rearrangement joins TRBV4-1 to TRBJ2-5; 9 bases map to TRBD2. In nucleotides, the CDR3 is TGCGCCAGCAGCCAAGACGCCACTAGCGGGTTCGAGACCCAGTACTTC. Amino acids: CASSQDATSGFETQYF.